What follows describes a single T cell receptor beta chain. Germline CDR1 MNHEY, CDR2 SVGAGI. Unmatched junction bases numbered 7, after V lost 2 bases and J lost 3 bases. The CDR3 covers 16 residues. This specimen belongs to a study of cytomegalovirus exposure and HLA in healthy donors. The PCR had 60 Vbeta and 13 Jbeta primers. TCRdb keeps only in-frame clones here, not all; method: immunoSEQ multiplex PCR. The repertoire holds about 190,000 clones, with over 60% as singletons. V usage is TRBV6-5 and J usage is TRBJ1-2, with 9 bases matching TRBD1. The material sequenced was PBMCs. The TCR originated in a man aged 25 to 40 in good health and CMV-seropositive. The CDR3 here is CASSYDRGASDYGYTF. CDR3 DNA: TGTGCCAGCAGTTACGACAGGGGGGCCTCTGACTATGGCTACACCTTC.